These 20 T cell receptor beta chains share one sample of origin, sequenced in a study of blood T cell repertoires in COVID-19. Profiling relied on immunoSEQ multiplex PCR, and the TCRdb table lists in-frame clones only, not all of them. The sample includes about 100,000 clones, 80% to 90% of them seen just once. The sample was peripheral blood. The receptors here all came from an elderly man with acute or convalescent COVID-19.

V is TRBV5-8 and J is TRBJ1-5; no firm D call. This CDR3 region has 15 residues. CDR1 is SGHTS, CDR2 YDEGEE, per germline. V gave up 0 bases and J gave up 0 bases, with 7 bases separating them. In nucleotides, the CDR3 is TGTGCCAGCAGCTTGGGACTTAATAGCAATCAGCCCCAGCATTTT. Protein sequence: CASSLGLNSNQPQHF. Together with reference TRBV5-8 and TRBJ1-5, the CDR3 gives the full variable domain: EAGVTQSPTHLIKTRGQQATLRCSPISGHTSVYWYQQALGLGLQFLLWYDEGEERNRGNFPPRFSGRQFPNYSSELNVNALELEDSALYLCASSLGLNSNQPQHFGDGTRLSIL.

The rearrangement links TRBV28 to TRBJ1-4; 8 bases match TRBD1. V lost 5 bases to trimming and J lost 8 bases; unmatched junction nucleotides: 10. Germline V gene lookup returns CDR1 MDHEN and CDR2 SYDVKM. The CDR3 contains 15 residues. CDR3 sequence reads: CASSPPGGSWEKLFF. The CDR3 nucleotides are TGTGCCAGCAGTCCGCCAGGGGGCTCGTGGGAAAAACTGTTTTTT.

The V call is TRBV4-3, the J call TRBJ1-6; D gene uncertain. V lost 5 bases and J lost 9, with 11 bases in between. This CDR3 is 13 amino acids long. Germline V gives CDR1 LGHNA, CDR2 YSLEER. CDR3 amino acids: CASSTPAGSPLHF. Written as DNA, the CDR3 is TGCGCCAGCAGCACCCCCGCGGGTTCACCCCTCCACTTT.

The V and J genes are TRBV6-5 and TRBJ2-2; D might be TRBD2 (5 bases). The CDR3 runs 16 residues. In germline, CDR1 is MNHEY, CDR2 SVGAGI. V dropped 4 bases and J dropped 2 bases, with 14 bases sitting between them. CDR3 region: CASSSLGSGNTGELFF. CDR3 coding DNA: TGTGCCAGCAGTTCTCTAGGGTCGGGAAACACCGGGGAGCTGTTTTTT.

This chain links TRBV19 with TRBJ2-5; TRBD1 matches at 8 bases. Trimming at V came to 3 bases and at J to 4 bases, leaving 4 bases not matched to a gene. CDR1 and CDR2 from the germline V gene are LNHDA and SQIVND (reference sequence). The CDR3 has 14 amino acids. The CDR3 region is CASSMGQAVETQYF. The CDR3 DNA reads as TGTGCCAGTAGTATGGGACAGGCAGTAGAGACCCAGTACTTC.

The gene calls are TRBV15 and TRBJ2-3; possibly TRBD1 for D (5 bases). CDR3 length: 15 residues. The germline V and J ends were trimmed by 0 bases and 2 bases, with 9 bases remaining between them. The germline CDR1 and CDR2 sequences are LNHNV and YYDKDF (reference sequence). CDR3: CATSRDQGTTDTQYF. The DNA for the CDR3 is TGTGCCACCAGCAGAGATCAGGGAACCACAGATACGCAGTATTTT.

The genes are TRBV12-2 and TRBJ2-7; the table gives TRBD2 as D, unverified against the DNA. TRBV12-2 is deemed a pseudogene. There are 16 residues in the CDR3. The CDR3 loop is CASHPKGSVGSYEQYF. CDR3 nucleotide sequence: TGTGCAAGTCACCCAAAGGGTAGCGTCGGCTCCTACGAGCAGTACTTC.

The V call is TRBV19, the J call TRBJ2-7; 13 bases fit TRBD2. This CDR3 is 15 amino acids long. Germline-derived CDR1 and CDR2 are LNHDA and SQIVND (reference sequence). V was pared by 6 bases and J by 0 bases, with 2 bases of the junction left unmatched. The CDR3 coding sequence is TGTGCCAGTAGACGGACTAGCGGGAGCTCCTACGAGCAGTACTTC. Translated, it gives CASRRTSGSSYEQYF. The whole variable domain, remainder taken from reference TRBV19 and TRBJ2-7, is DGGITQSPKYLFRKEGQNVTLSCEQNLNHDAMYWYRQDPGQGLRLIYYSQIVNDFQKGDIAEGYSVSREKKESFPLTVTSAQKNPTAFYLCASRRTSGSSYEQYFGPGTRLTVT.

The chain employs TRBV28 and TRBJ1-4; weak D call: TRBD1 (6 bases). Trimming took off 5 bases at V and 8 bases at J, with 21 bases between the two ends. The CDR3 has 16 residues. In germline, CDR1 is MDHEN, CDR2 SYDVKM. The CDR3 loop is CASSPLGGASDEKLFF. CDR3 nucleotides: TGTGCCAGCAGTCCTCTTGGGGGGGCCTCGGACGAAAAACTGTTTTTT.

This chain connects TRBV4-3 to TRBJ2-2, with a possible D match to TRBD1 (6 bases). Per the germline V gene, CDR1 is LGHNA and CDR2 is YSLEER. The CDR3 is 17 amino acids. Trimming left V 0 bases short and J 3 bases short, with 14 bases between. CDR3 loop: CASSQEGGPRDTGELFF. DNA for the CDR3: TGCGCCAGCAGCCAAGAAGGGGGACCCCGAGACACCGGGGAGCTGTTTTTT.

V and J are TRBV2 and TRBJ2-7, with 7 bases aligning to TRBD1. The V gene's germline CDR1 is SNHLY and CDR2 FYNNEI. J gave up 1 base and V 7 bases, and 7 bases lay outside the gene matches. The CDR3 is 14 amino acids. CDR3 in amino acids: CASIGTASSYEQYF. DNA of the CDR3: TGTGCCAGCATTGGGACAGCGTCGTCCTACGAGCAGTACTTC.

A few counts support this clone. This chain joins TRBV6-5 and TRBJ2-5; D is ambiguous. The CDR3 sequence is 12 residues long. Trimming pared 6 bases from V and 7 bases from J, leaving 12 bases between. Germline V gives CDR1 MNHEY, CDR2 SVGAGI. The CDR3 nucleotides are TGTGCCAGCAGCAGACTGGAAGGGACCCAGTACTTC. Protein: CASSRLEGTQYF.

This rearrangement joins TRBV5-5 to TRBJ2-2; 11 bases match TRBD1. The ends lost 9 bases at V and 1 base at J; junction bases unmatched: 11. Germline lookup yields CDR1 SGHKS and CDR2 YYEKEE (reference sequence). CDR3 length equals 17 residues. DNA for the CDR3: TGTGCCACCCGGAAGAGGGGACAGGGGGGGAACACCGGGGAGCTGTTTTTT. Translation gives CATRKRGQGGNTGELFF.

This chain connects TRBV6-5 to TRBJ1-1; D ambiguous. Germline V gene data show CDR1 as MNHEY and CDR2 as SVGAGI. CDR3 length equals 14 residues. V shed 5 bases and J shed 2 bases, with 12 bases lying between them. CDR3: CASSLLDTNTEAFF. The CDR3 nucleotides are TGTGCCAGCAGTCTCTTAGACACCAACACTGAAGCTTTCTTT.

The V call is TRBV7-9, the J call TRBJ2-1; 12 bases line up with TRBD2. There are 16 residues in the CDR3. Germline V gene data show CDR1 as SEHNR and CDR2 as FQNEAQ (reference sequence). With 6 bases clipped from V and 6 bases from J, the junction kept 9 bases outside the gene matches. CDR3 amino acids: CASRPRTSGRSNEQFF. The CDR3 coding sequence is TGTGCCAGCAGACCTCGAACTAGCGGGAGGAGCAATGAGCAGTTCTTC.

The chain employs TRBV5-4 and TRBJ2-7; D perhaps matches TRBD1 (6 bases). From germline, CDR1 is SGHNT and CDR2 YYREEE (reference sequence). Trimming took off 5 bases at V and 7 bases at J, with 16 bases between the two ends. The CDR3 consists of 13 residues. The CDR3 DNA reads TGTGCCAGCAGTTTACAGGGTCCCCGGGAGCAGTACTTC. It specifies CASSLQGPREQYF. The full variable domain, completed using reference TRBV5-4 and TRBJ2-7, is ETGVTQSPTHLIKTRGQQVTLRCSSQSGHNTVSWYQQALGQGPQFIFQYYREEENGRGNFPPRFSGLQFPNYSSELNVNALELDDSALYLCASSLQGPREQYFGPGTRLTVT.

This chain joins TRBV27 and TRBJ2-2; TRBD1 matches 7 bases. The ends lost 1 base at V and 3 bases at J; junction bases unmatched: 2. The CDR3 extends over 15 amino acids. In germline, CDR1 is MNHEY, CDR2 SMNVEV (reference sequence). Written as DNA, the CDR3 is TGTGCCAGCAGTTTATTCGGGACAGACACCGGGGAGCTGTTTTTT. It translates to CASSLFGTDTGELFF.

This clone was seen a few times. The chain is built from TRBV7-9 and TRBJ2-1; D may be TRBD2 (6 bases). CDR1 is SEHNR and CDR2 is FQNEAQ in the germline V gene (reference sequence). V was shortened by 5 bases and J by 7 bases, with 15 bases between the two germline ends. CDR3 length: 14 residues. CDR3 in amino acids: CASSRLVLGNEQFF. The CDR3 DNA reads as TGTGCCAGCAGCAGACTAGTGTTGGGGAATGAGCAGTTCTTC. Using reference TRBV7-9 and TRBJ2-1 for the parts outside the CDR3, the full variable domain is DTGVSQNPRHKITKRGQNVTFRCDPISEHNRLYWYRQTLGQGPEFLTYFQNEAQLEKSRLLSDRFSAERPKGSFSTLEIQRTEQGDSAMYLCASSRLVLGNEQFFGPGTRLTVL.

V is TRBV2 and J is TRBJ1-5; D is unclear. V lost 2 bases, J lost 5 bases, and 13 bases lay in between. CDR3 length equals 15 residues. Per the germline V gene, CDR1 is SNHLY and CDR2 is FYNNEI. The CDR3 region has the DNA TGTGCCAGCAGTGAATCCCCTTCGGGGTATCAGCCCCAGCATTTT. Translating gives CASSESPSGYQPQHF.

The V and J genes are TRBV2 and TRBJ2-1, with 15 bases that match TRBD2. Germline loops: CDR1 SNHLY, CDR2 FYNNEI. The CDR3 length is 17 residues. The ends lost 3 bases at V and 4 bases at J; junction bases unmatched: 4. The CDR3 reads CASSDGLAGGFYNEQFF. DNA of the CDR3: TGTGCCAGCAGTGACGGACTAGCGGGAGGGTTTTACAATGAGCAGTTCTTC.